This TCR beta chain was documented in a study of response to subunit inactivated influenza vaccine. Notes on the study in general: Few additional T cells are recruited per seasonal influenza vaccination, authors suggested.

Each CDR3 protein gets one entry after TCRdb re-called the RT-PCR reads with MiXCR. The sample lists a few hundred thousand distinct CDR3 sequences; 12% were seen once. Note on this clonotype: What it binds is not known.

The V end was cut by 2 bases, the J end by 2 bases, with 8 bases between. The CDR3 loop spans 13 amino acids. Germline V gives CDR1 DFQATT, CDR2 SNEGSKA (reference sequence). The clonotype was recovered from a man aged 45-65 years who received an inactivated influenza vaccine. This rearrangement joins TRBV20-1 to TRBJ2-3; possibly TRBD2 for D (6 bases). Source: non-naive T cells sorted from PBMCs, taken roughly 15 days before vaccination. The chain's CDR3 is CSARLANTDTQYF. In nucleotides, the CDR3 is TGCAGTGCTAGACTAGCGAACACAGATACGCAGTATTTT.